These T cell receptor beta chains were read from a single sample in a study of blood T cell repertoires in COVID-19. Sequencing was performed with immunoSEQ multiplex PCR; in TCRdb, only in-frame clones are kept and a portion is missing. The sample carries 300,000 to 400,000 clones, approximately 88% recorded once. Sequencing used peripheral blood. These receptors were taken from a woman aged 25 to 39 with COVID-19, enrolled during active disease. CDR3s include the opening cysteine and the closing phenylalanine or tryptophan. Fields, in order: clone size, V gene, D gene, J gene, CDR3 protein, CDR3 DNA. A D gene is named only where the DNA matches it firmly. Clone size is stated in some rows and not others, as once, few, many or a class when expanded.

clone size: NA
V gene: TRBV2
D gene: TRBD1
J gene: TRBJ1-6
CDR3 protein: CASSERAGGYNSPLHF
CDR3 DNA: TGTGCCAGCAGTGAAAGGGCAGGGGGTTATAATTCACCCCTCCACTTT

clone size: NA
V gene: TRBV30
D gene: NA
J gene: TRBJ1-6
CDR3 protein: CAWSTTVYNSPLHF
CDR3 DNA: TGTGCCTGGAGCACGACAGTTTATAATTCACCCCTCCACTTT

clone size: NA
V gene: TRBV29-1
D gene: NA
J gene: TRBJ2-3
CDR3 protein: CSVESSFRDFSDTQYF
CDR3 DNA: TGCAGCGTTGAAAGCTCCTTCCGGGACTTCTCAGATACGCAGTATTTT

clone size: few
V gene: TRBV19
D gene: TRBD1
J gene: TRBJ1-1
CDR3 protein: CASSMDRGTTEAFF
CDR3 DNA: TGTGCCAGTAGTATGGACAGGGGGACCACTGAAGCTTTCTTT

clone size: NA
V gene: TRBV7-2
D gene: TRBD2
J gene: TRBJ2-5
CDR3 protein: CASSPWTSGGAETQYF
CDR3 DNA: TGTGCCAGCAGCCCTTGGACTAGCGGGGGGGCGGAGACCCAGTACTTC

clone size: NA
V gene: TRBV5-4
D gene: TRBD2
J gene: TRBJ2-5
CDR3 protein: CASSQPGLVKETQYF
CDR3 DNA: TGTGCCAGCAGCCAACCGGGACTAGTCAAAGAGACCCAGTACTTC

clone size: NA
V gene: TRBV3-1/TRBV3-2
D gene: NA
J gene: TRBJ1-2
CDR3 protein: CASSPGSGYTF
CDR3 DNA: TGTGCCAGCAGCCCAGGGTCGGGCTACACCTTC

clone size: NA
V gene: TRBV18
D gene: NA
J gene: TRBJ1-1
CDR3 protein: CASIRRVGETEAFF
CDR3 DNA: TGTGCCAGCATCAGGAGGGTGGGAGAAACTGAAGCTTTCTTT

clone size: NA
V gene: TRBV5-6
D gene: TRBD1
J gene: TRBJ2-3
CDR3 protein: CASSPGTGGVYTQYF
CDR3 DNA: TGTGCCAGCAGCCCCGGGACAGGGGGGGTTTATACGCAGTATTTT

clone size: NA
V gene: TRBV30
D gene: NA
J gene: TRBJ1-1
CDR3 protein: CAWSVMNTEAFF
CDR3 DNA: TGTGCCTGGAGTGTTATGAACACTGAAGCTTTCTTT